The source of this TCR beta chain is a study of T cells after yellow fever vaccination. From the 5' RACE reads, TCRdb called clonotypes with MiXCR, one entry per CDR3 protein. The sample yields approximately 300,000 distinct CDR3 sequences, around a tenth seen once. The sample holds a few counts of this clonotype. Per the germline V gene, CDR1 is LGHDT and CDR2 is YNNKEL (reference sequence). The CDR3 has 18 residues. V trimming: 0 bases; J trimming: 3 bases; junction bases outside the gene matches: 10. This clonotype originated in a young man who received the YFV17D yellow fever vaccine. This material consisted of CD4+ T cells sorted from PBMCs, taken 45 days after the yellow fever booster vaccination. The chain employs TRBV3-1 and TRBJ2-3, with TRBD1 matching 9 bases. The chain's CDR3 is CASSQDRGQGEGTDTQYF. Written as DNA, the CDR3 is TGTGCCAGCAGCCAAGATAGGGGACAGGGAGAGGGGACAGATACGCAGTATTTT.